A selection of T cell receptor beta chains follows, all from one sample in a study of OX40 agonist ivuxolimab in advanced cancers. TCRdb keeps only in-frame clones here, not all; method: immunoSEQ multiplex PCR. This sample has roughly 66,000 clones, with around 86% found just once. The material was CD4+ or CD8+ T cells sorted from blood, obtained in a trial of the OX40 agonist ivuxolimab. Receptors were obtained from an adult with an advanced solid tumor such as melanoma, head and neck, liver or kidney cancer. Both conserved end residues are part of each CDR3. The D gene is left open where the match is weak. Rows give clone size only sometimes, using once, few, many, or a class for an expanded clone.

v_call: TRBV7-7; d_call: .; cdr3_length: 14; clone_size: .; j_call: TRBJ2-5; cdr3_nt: TGTGCCAGCAGCCCTGCGGGGACCCAAGAGACCCAGTACTTC; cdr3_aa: CASSPAGTQETQYF
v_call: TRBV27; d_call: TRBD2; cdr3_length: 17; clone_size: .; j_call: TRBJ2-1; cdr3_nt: TGTGCCAGCAGTTTAAGAGTAGCGGGAGGTCTGTACAATGAGCAGTTCTTC; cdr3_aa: CASSLRVAGGLYNEQFF
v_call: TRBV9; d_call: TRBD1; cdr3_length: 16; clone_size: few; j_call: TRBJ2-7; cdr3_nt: TGTGCCAGCAGCGCCCCAACCGGGACAGGGGTTGGCGAGCAGTACTTC; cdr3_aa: CASSAPTGTGVGEQYF
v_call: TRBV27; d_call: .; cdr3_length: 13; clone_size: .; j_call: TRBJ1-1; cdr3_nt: TGTGCCAGCAGTTTATTTGGGAACACTGAAGCTTTCTTT; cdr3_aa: CASSLFGNTEAFF
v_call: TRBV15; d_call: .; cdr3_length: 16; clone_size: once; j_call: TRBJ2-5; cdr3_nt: TGTGCCACCAGCAGAGATAGACCGGGTTCGGGTGCGACCCAGTACTTC; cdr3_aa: CATSRDRPGSGATQYF
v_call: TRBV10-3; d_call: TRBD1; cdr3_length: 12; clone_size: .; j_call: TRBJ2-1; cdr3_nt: TGTGCCATCGGGACAGACTACAATGAGCAGTTCTTC; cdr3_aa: CAIGTDYNEQFF
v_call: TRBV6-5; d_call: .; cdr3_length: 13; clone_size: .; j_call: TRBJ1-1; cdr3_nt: TGTGCCAGCAGAAAGCCGGTAAACACTGAAGCTTTCTTT; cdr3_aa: CASRKPVNTEAFF
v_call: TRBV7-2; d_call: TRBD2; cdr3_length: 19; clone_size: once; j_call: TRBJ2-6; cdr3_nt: TGTGCCAGCAGCTTAGCGCCACTAGCGGGAGTAGGTGGGGCCAACGTCCTGACTTTC; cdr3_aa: CASSLAPLAGVGGANVLTF
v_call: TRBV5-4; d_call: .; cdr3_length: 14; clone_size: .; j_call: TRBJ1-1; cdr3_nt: TGTGCCAGCAGCTCAACAGGCATTAACACTGAAGCTTTCTTT; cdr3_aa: CASSSTGINTEAFF
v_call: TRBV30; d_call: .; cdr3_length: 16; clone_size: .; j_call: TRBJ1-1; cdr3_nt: TGTGCCTGGTCACAACCCGGGTTAGCGGCGAACACTGAAGCTTTCTTT; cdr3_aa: CAWSQPGLAANTEAFF
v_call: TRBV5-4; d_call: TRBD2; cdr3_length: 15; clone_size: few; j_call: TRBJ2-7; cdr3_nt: TGTGCCAGCAGCGTCCCGGGACTAGCACCCTACGAGCAGTACTTC; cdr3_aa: CASSVPGLAPYEQYF
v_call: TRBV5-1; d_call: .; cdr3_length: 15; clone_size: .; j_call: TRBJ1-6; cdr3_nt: TGCGCCAGCAGCCCTGGACAAACTTATAATTCACCCCTCCACTTT; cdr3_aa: CASSPGQTYNSPLHF
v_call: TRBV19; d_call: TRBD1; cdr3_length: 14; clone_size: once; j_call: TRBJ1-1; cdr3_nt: TGTGCCAGTAGTGCCGGGACAGGGGTATCTGAAGCTTTCTTT; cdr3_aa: CASSAGTGVSEAFF
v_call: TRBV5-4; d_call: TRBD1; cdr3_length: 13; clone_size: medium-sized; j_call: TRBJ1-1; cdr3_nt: TGTGCCAGCAGCTTGGCGGATCAGGGGGCAGCTTTCTTT; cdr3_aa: CASSLADQGAAFF
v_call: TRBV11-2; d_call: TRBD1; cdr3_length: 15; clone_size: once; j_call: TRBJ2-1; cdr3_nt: TGTGCCAGCAGCTTCCACCCGGGACAGGGGAATGAGCAGTTCTTC; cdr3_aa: CASSFHPGQGNEQFF
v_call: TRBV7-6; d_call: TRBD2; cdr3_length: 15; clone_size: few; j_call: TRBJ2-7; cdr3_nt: TGTGCCAGCAGCCCCGGTGGTAGCGGGAGTTCCGAGCAGTACTTC; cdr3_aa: CASSPGGSGSSEQYF
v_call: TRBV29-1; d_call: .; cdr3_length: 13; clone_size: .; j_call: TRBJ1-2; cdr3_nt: TGCAGCGTTGTGATGGGGAGTGGCTATGGCTACACCTTC; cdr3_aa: CSVVMGSGYGYTF
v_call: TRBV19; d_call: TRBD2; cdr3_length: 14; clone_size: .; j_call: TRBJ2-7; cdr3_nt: TGTGCCAGTAGTATGAATCTAGCGGCTTACGAGCAGTACTTC; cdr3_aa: CASSMNLAAYEQYF
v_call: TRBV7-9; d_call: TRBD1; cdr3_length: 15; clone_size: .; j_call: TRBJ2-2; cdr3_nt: TGTGCCAGCAGCTCGGACAGGGGCAACACCGGGGAGCTGTTTTTT; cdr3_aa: CASSSDRGNTGELFF
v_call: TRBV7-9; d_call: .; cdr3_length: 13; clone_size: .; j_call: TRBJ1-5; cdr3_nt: TGTGCCAGCAGCTCAGACAGATCCCAGCCCCAGCATTTT; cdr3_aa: CASSSDRSQPQHF
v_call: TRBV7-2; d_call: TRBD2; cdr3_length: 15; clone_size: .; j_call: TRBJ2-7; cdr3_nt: TGTGCCAGCAGCTCCAGCGGGAGGGCCAACCACGAGCAGTACTTC; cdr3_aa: CASSSSGRANHEQYF
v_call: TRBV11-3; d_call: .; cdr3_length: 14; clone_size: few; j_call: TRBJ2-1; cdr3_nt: TGTGCCAGCAGCTTAGATATTGGGTCCAATGAGCAGTTCTTC; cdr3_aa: CASSLDIGSNEQFF
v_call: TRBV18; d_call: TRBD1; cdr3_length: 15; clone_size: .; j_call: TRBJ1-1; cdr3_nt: TGTGCCAGCTCCCCCCTGACAGGGAGGAACACTGAAGCTTTCTTT; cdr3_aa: CASSPLTGRNTEAFF
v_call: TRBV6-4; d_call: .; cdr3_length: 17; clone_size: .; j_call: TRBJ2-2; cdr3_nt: TGTGCCAGCAGTGACTCGATTTCCGGCAGGGGGGACGGGGAGCTGTTTTTT; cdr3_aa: CASSDSISGRGDGELFF
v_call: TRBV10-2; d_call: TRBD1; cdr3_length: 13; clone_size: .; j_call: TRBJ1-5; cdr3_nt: TGCGCCAGCAGGCGTGACAGGGATCAGCCCCAGCATTTT; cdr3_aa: CASRRDRDQPQHF
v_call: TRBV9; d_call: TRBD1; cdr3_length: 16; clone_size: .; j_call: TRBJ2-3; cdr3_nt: TGTGCCAGCAGCGCCGGACAGGGGGCTTACACAGATACGCAGTATTTT; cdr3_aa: CASSAGQGAYTDTQYF
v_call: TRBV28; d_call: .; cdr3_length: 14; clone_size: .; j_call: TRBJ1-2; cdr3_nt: TGTGCCAGCAGTTTAAGCAGGGTCAACTATGGCTACACCTTC; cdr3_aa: CASSLSRVNYGYTF
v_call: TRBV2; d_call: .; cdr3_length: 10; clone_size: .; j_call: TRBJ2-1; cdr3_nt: TGTGCCAGCGGGGACAATGAGCAGTTCTTC; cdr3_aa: CASGDNEQFF
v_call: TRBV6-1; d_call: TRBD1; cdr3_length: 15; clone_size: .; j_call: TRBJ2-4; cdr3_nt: TGTGCCAGCAGAGACAGGGGGCTAGCCAAAAACATTCAGTACTTC; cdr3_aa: CASRDRGLAKNIQYF
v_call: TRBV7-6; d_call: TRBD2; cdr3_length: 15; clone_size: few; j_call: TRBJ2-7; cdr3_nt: TGTGCCAGCAGCTACCGACTAGCGGGAGTGGAAGAGCAGTACTTC; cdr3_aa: CASSYRLAGVEEQYF
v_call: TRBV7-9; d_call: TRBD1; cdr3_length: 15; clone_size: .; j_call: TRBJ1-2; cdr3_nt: TGTGCCAGCAGCTTAGGGGGGACAGGGTATGATGGCTACACCTTC; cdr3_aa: CASSLGGTGYDGYTF
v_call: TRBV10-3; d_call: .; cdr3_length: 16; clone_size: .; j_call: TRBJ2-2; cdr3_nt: TGTGCCATCAGTGTAGCCCAAACTGGGGACACCGGGGAGCTGTTTTTT; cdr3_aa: CAISVAQTGDTGELFF
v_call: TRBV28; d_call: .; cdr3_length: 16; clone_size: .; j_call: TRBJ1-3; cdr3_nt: TGTGCCAGCAGTTCGACAGTAGGGTCTTGGAGAAACACCATATATTTT; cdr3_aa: CASSSTVGSWRNTIYF
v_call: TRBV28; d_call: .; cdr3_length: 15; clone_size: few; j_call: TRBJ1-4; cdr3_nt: TGTGCCAGCACCCGATTGGCGGGGGACTATGAAAAACTGTTTTTT; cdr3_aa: CASTRLAGDYEKLFF
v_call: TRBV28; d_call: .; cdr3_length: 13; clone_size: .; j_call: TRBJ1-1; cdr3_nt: TGTGCCAGCAGTACCTACAGGGACACTGAAGCTTTCTTT; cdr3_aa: CASSTYRDTEAFF
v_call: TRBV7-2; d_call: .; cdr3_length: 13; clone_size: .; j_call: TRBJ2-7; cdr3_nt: TGTGCCAGCAGCCTCCCCGAGGTGGGCGAGCAGTACTTC; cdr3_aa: CASSLPEVGEQYF
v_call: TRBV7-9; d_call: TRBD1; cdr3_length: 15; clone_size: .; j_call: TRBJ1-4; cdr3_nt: TGTGCCAGCAGCCCCGGGACAGGGTACGGTGAAAAACTGTTTTTT; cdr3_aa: CASSPGTGYGEKLFF
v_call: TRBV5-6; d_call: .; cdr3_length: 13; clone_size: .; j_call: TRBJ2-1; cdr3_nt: TGTGCCAGCAGCTTTCCCGCGGACAGCGAGCAGTTCTTC; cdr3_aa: CASSFPADSEQFF
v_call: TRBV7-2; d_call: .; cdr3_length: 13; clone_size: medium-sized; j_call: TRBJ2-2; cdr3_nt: TGTGCCAGCAGCTGGGCTCGGACCGGGGAGCTGTTTTTT; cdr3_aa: CASSWARTGELFF
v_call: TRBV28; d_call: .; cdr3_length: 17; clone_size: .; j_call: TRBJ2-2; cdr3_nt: TGTGCCAGCAGTTTTCACACCGGTGGGGGATACACCGGGGAGCTGTTTTTT; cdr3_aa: CASSFHTGGGYTGELFF
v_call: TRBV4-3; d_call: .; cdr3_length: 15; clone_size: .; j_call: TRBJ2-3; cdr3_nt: TGCGCCAGCAGCCCCCAGGGGTACCCGGCAGATACGCAGTATTTT; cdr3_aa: CASSPQGYPADTQYF
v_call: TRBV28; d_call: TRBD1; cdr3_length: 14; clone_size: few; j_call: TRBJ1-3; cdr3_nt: TGTGCCAGCAGTGGCCAGGGGGGCGTTAACACCATATATTTT; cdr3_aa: CASSGQGGVNTIYF
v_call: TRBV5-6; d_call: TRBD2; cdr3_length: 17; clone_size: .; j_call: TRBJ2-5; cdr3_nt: TGTGCCAGCAGCGGAGAGAGACTAGCGGGAGCTACGGAGACCCAGTACTTC; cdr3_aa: CASSGERLAGATETQYF
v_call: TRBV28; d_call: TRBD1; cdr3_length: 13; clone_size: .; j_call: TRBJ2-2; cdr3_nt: TGTGCCAGCAGTTTGGGACAGCTACGGTGGCTGTTTTTT; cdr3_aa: CASSLGQLRWLFF
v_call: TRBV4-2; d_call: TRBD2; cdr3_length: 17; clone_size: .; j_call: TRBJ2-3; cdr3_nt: TGTGCCAGCAGCCGTGCTACTAGCGGGGTGCCCACAGATACGCAGTATTTT; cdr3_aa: CASSRATSGVPTDTQYF
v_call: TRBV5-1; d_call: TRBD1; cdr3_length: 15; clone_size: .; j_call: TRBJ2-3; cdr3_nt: TGCGCCAGCAACACGAAGGGGGCCCCCACAGATACGCAGTATTTT; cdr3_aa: CASNTKGAPTDTQYF
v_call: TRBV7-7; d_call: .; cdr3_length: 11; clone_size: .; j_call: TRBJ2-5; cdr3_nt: TGTGCCAGCAGCTTAGCTGAGACCCAGTACTTC; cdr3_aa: CASSLAETQYF
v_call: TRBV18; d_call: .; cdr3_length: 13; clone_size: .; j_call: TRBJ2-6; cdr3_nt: TGTGCCAGCTCACCGCCTGGGGCCAACGTCCTGACTTTC; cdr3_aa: CASSPPGANVLTF
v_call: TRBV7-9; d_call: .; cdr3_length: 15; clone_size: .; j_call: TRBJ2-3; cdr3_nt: TGTGCCAGCAGCTTATATGGGGCTAGCACAGATACGCAGTATTTT; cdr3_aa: CASSLYGASTDTQYF
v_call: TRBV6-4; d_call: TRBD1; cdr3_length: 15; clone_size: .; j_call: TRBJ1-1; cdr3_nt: TGTGCCAGCAGTGACTCAGGACAGGGGAACACTGAAGCTTTCTTT; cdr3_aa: CASSDSGQGNTEAFF
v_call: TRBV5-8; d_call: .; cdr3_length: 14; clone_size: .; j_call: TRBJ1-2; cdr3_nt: TGTGCCAGCAGCTTGGTTCAGGGGACTTTAAGCTACACCTTC; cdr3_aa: CASSLVQGTLSYTF
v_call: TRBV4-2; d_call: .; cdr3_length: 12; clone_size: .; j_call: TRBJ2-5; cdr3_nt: TGTGCCAGCAGCCAAGCGGGGGAGACCCAGTACTTC; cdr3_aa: CASSQAGETQYF
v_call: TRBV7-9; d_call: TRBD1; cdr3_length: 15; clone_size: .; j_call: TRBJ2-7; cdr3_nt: TGTGCCAGCAGCCTGACAGGGGCCTTCTCCTACGAGCAGTACTTC; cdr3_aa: CASSLTGAFSYEQYF
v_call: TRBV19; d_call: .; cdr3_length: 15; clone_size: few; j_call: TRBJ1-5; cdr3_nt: TGTGCCAGTAGTAATGGGCTACCCGTCAATCAGCCCCAGCATTTT; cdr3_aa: CASSNGLPVNQPQHF
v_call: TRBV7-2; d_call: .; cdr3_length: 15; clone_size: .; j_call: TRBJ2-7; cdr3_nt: TGTGCCAGCAGCCCCCGTAGGGGGTCAACCTACGAGCAGTACTTC; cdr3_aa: CASSPRRGSTYEQYF